This T cell receptor (beta chain) was captured in a study of response to subunit inactivated influenza vaccine (dated by TCRdb to the late 2010s). In terms of the full investigation: Deep quantitative T cell receptor repertoire profiling was used in the study to track responses to a trivalent subunit inactivated influenza vaccine.

There are a few counts of this clonotype. Its specific antigen is unknown. Base qualities are missing; no much larger clone stands one base away. Preparation of the library involved RT-PCR. Sequencing was carried out with an Illumina HiSeq 2500. In-frame beta chains were kept once TCRdb had trimmed the public reads at Q25 with fastp and called clones with MiXCR. Each CDR3 protein appears once, grouped with its most common genes and DNA. The sample includes about 830,000 distinct CDR3 sequences, with 15% to 20% observed a single time. The ten largest clones add up to approximately 10% of the sample. Broader findings and caveats from the paper: The authors proposed that each seasonal influenza vaccination may bring in only a limited number of new T cells.

The CDR3 numbers 14 residues from cysteine through phenylalanine. Kept here is only the CDR3 DNA, which spans 42 bases and is read in frame from base 1. The V end loses 1 base and the J end loses 9 bases, and a stretch of 13 bases separates them. According to the germline V gene, CDR1 reads SGHAT and CDR2 reads FQNNGV. In this chain, TRBV11-2 is recombined with TRBJ2-1, with TRBD1 perhaps the D gene, on 6 matching bases. Material: PBMCs from blood, obtained around 5 days after vaccination. This clonotype originated in a man aged 50-59 years who received an inactivated influenza vaccine. Donor details come from another sample of the same person, matched by shared clones. The CDR3 reads as follows: CASSLGDRGGEQFF. The DNA reads TGTGCCAGCAGCTTAGGTGACAGAGGGGGTGAGCAGTTCTTC. Joined to the reference TRBV11-2 and TRBJ2-1 proteins, this CDR3 gives the full variable domain: EAGVAQSPRYKIIEKRQSVAFWCNPISGHATLYWYQQILGQGPKLLIQFQNNGVVDDSQLPKDRFSAERLKGVDSTLKIQPAKLEDSAVYLCASSLGDRGGEQFFGPGTRLTVL.